This TCR beta chain is from a study of T cell changes during pregnancy in multiple sclerosis. The data were produced by immunoSEQ multiplex PCR, yet TCRdb's version contains in-frame clones alone and is incomplete. The table lists under 45,000 clones, roughly 84% of them singletons. Germline CDR1 LGHNA, CDR2 YSLEER. The CDR3 is 13 residues long. Deletions cut 1 base from V and 7 bases from J, with 10 bases between. The source was CD8+ T cells from peripheral blood mononuclear cells, collected in the first trimester of pregnancy. This rearrangement joins TRBV4-3 to TRBJ1-1, with a weak D call TRBD1 (5 bases). This clonotype was obtained from a female donor with multiple sclerosis, enrolled in a pregnancy study. The CDR3 loop reads CASSQVERGEAFF. CDR3 DNA sequence: TGCGCCAGCAGCCAAGTAGAAAGGGGTGAAGCTTTCTTT.